The next 4 T cell receptor beta chains were all read from a single sample in a study of blood T cell repertoires in COVID-19. The protocol was immunoSEQ multiplex PCR, while the TCRdb copy is restricted to in-frame clones and leaves out a portion. The data contain roughly 110,000 clones, around 83% of them singletons. Sample: peripheral blood. Receptors were obtained from a man between 70 and 80 years old with acute or convalescent COVID-19.

The chain carries TRBV7-2 and TRBJ2-3; D is ambiguous. The CDR3 loop spans 16 amino acids. CDR1 and CDR2 from the germline V gene are SGHTA and FQGNSA. V was pared by 1 base and J by 2 bases, with 13 bases between. CDR3 region: CASSLGHLPSTDTQYF. DNA of the CDR3: TGTGCCAGCAGCTTAGGGCACCTTCCCTCCACAGATACGCAGTATTTT.

V gene TRBV5-1 combines with J gene TRBJ1-1; perhaps TRBD1 as D (6 bases). Trimming pared 4 bases from V and 4 bases from J, leaving 26 bases between. Per the germline V gene, CDR1 is SGHRS and CDR2 is YFSETQ. CDR3 length equals 18 residues. The CDR3 sequence: CASSPPRAGAGVGTEAFF. Here the CDR3 DNA reads TGCGCCAGCAGCCCCCCCCGTGCGGGGGCAGGGGTAGGCACTGAAGCTTTCTTT.

The chain carries TRBV7-9 and TRBJ2-1, with TRBD2 as a possible D gene (5 bases). Germline CDR1 and CDR2: SEHNR and FQNEAQ (reference sequence). Trimming took 5 bases from V and 6 from J, leaving 17 bases between them. This CDR3 contains 15 residues. In DNA form, the CDR3 reads TGTGCCAGCAGCCTTAGCGTCTCTAACGCCAATGAGCAGTTCTTC. It codes for CASSLSVSNANEQFF.

This clone has just a few counts. J is TRBJ1-1 and V is TRBV4-3, with D possibly being TRBD1 (6 bases). Germline V gene lookup returns CDR1 LGHNA and CDR2 YSLEER. The CDR3 extends over 14 amino acids. The V end lost 4 bases, the J end lost 4 bases, and 13 bases lay between the germline ends. CDR3 nucleotide sequence: TGCGCCAGCAGCCCGGGGGGAGGGGGCACTGAAGCTTTCTTT. Amino acid sequence: CASSPGGGGTEAFF.